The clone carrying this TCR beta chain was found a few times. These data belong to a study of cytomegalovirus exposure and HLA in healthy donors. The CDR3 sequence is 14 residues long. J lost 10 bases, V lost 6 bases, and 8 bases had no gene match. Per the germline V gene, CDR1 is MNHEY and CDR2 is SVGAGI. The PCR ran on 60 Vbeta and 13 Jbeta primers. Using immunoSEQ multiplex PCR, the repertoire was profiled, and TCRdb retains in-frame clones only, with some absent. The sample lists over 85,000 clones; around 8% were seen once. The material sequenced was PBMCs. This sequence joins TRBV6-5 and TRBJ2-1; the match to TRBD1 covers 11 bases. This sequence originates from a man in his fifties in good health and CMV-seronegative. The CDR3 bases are TGTGCCAGCAGAGACGGGACAGGGGGTATCGAGCAGTTCTTC. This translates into CASRDGTGGIEQFF.